Below are 31 T cell receptor beta chains sequenced from a single sample in a study of CD8 T cells in ankylosing spondylitis. TCRdb reprocessed the 5' RACE reads via MiXCR and lists one record per CDR3 protein. The sample records roughly 69,000 distinct CDR3 sequences, less than 6% being singletons. Material: blood, either unsorted or a sorted T cell fraction (not recorded which). Receptors were obtained from a male donor with ankylosing spondylitis or in good health (not recorded which).

The sample holds many counts of this clonotype. The rearrangement links TRBV9 to TRBJ1-6, with a tentative D call TRBD1 (6 bases). V lost 4 bases and J 10 bases, leaving 15 bases between the germline ends. The CDR3 consists of 14 residues. CDR1 SGDLS and CDR2 YYNGEE come from the germline V gene. CDR3 nucleotide sequence: TGTGCCAGCAGCAGTAATACAGGGCAATCACCCCTCCACTTT. It encodes CASSSNTGQSPLHF.

This clonotype was detected ten times or more. As DNA, the CDR3 is TGCGCCAGCAGCTTGGCCCAGGACCGGGCATTGAACACCGGGGAGCTGTTTTTT. Encoded protein: CASSLAQDRALNTGELFF. V is TRBV5-1 and J is TRBJ2-2; D gene unclear. Germline V gene data show CDR1 as SGHRS and CDR2 as YFSETQ. The CDR3 runs 18 residues. Between the trimmed V and J ends, which lost 0 bases and 1 base, there was a span of 16 bases. The full variable domain, its missing parts supplied by reference TRBV5-1 and TRBJ2-2, is KAGVTQTPRYLIKTRGQQVTLSCSPISGHRSVSWYQQTPGQGLQFLFEYFSETQRNKGNFPGRFSGRQFSNSRSEMNVSTLELGDSALYLCASSLAQDRALNTGELFFGEGSRLTVL.

This clonotype was counted many times. The chain is built from TRBV5-1 and TRBJ2-3; D is perhaps TRBD2 (6 bases). Germline V gives CDR1 SGHRS, CDR2 YFSETQ. CDR3 size: 13 residues. V was trimmed by 5 bases and J by 8 bases, leaving 15 bases between them. The CDR3 here is CASSSTGEATQYF. In DNA, the CDR3 is TGCGCCAGCAGTTCGACGGGAGAAGCTACGCAGTATTTT.

Many counts were recorded for this clonotype. The V and J genes are TRBV5-1 and TRBJ1-2; 8 bases match TRBD1. CDR1 is SGHRS and CDR2 is YFSETQ in the germline V gene. The CDR3 consists of 15 residues. The ends lost 4 bases at V and 1 base at J; junction bases unmatched: 6. CDR3 sequence (DNA): TGCGCCAGCAGCGTGACAGGGGATTATAACTATGGCTACACCTTC. Translating gives CASSVTGDYNYGYTF.

This clonotype has ten or more counts. This sequence joins TRBV5-1 and TRBJ2-5; TRBD2 agrees at 8 bases. Germline V gives CDR1 SGHRS, CDR2 YFSETQ. The J segment lost 4 bases and the V segment lost 3 bases, leaving 11 bases of the junction unmatched. The length of the CDR3 is 16 residues. The CDR3 bases are TGCGCCAGCAGCTCCGGGACTAGTGGGTTGGGAGAGACCCAGTACTTC. It yields the protein CASSSGTSGLGETQYF.

This clonotype was observed many times. J is TRBJ2-1 and V is TRBV29-1, with no clear D. CDR3 length equals 13 residues. Trimming removed 0 bases from V and 5 bases from J, with 8 bases in between. Germline V gene lookup returns CDR1 SQVTM and CDR2 ANQGSEA. The DNA of the CDR3 is TGCAGCGTTGAAGACTGGAAAGACAATGAGCAGTTCTTC. It yields the protein CSVEDWKDNEQFF.

This clonotype was found many times. The chain links TRBV7-2 to TRBJ2-1; 9 nucleotides match TRBD2. J was trimmed by 10 bases and V by 2 bases; bases with no gene match: 3. The V gene's germline CDR1 is SGHTA and CDR2 FQGNSA. The CDR3 has 13 residues. The CDR3 nucleotides are TGTGCCAGCAGCTTAACTCTAGCGGGAGAGCAGTTCTTC. This translates into CASSLTLAGEQFF.

The sample holds many counts of this clonotype. The chain employs TRBV5-6 and TRBJ1-4; D gene unclear. Germline V gene sequence: CDR1 SGHDT, CDR2 YYEEEE. The ends were cut back, 0 bases at V and 7 bases at J, with 10 bases in the middle. The CDR3 contains 14 residues. The CDR3 DNA is TGTGCCAGCAGCTTGGGTGTGGGGAGTGAAAAACTGTTTTTT. Protein product: CASSLGVGSEKLFF.

This clonotype was recorded at least ten times. V and J are TRBV7-2 and TRBJ1-1, with D perhaps TRBD1 (6 bases). Looked up from germline, CDR1 is SGHTA and CDR2 is FQGNSA. CDR3 length: 15 residues. Trimming cost V 6 bases and J 0 bases, with 14 bases left between them. This chain's CDR3 is CASRQGWGMNTEAFF. In nucleotides, the CDR3 is TGTGCCAGCAGACAGGGATGGGGGATGAACACTGAAGCTTTCTTT.

This clonotype was seen many times. This chain uses TRBV25-1 with TRBJ2-1; D uncertain. The length of the CDR3 is 13 residues. Germline V gene lookup returns CDR1 MGHDK and CDR2 SYGVNS. V dropped 3 bases and J dropped 3 bases, with 6 bases sitting between them. CDR3 region: CASSDSIYNEQFF. The CDR3 nucleotides are TGTGCCAGCAGTGACTCGATCTACAATGAGCAGTTCTTC.

This clonotype was counted at least ten times. The rearrangement joins TRBV7-9 to TRBJ1-2; D remains unclear. There are 12 residues in the CDR3. CDR1 is SEHNR and CDR2 is FQNEAQ in the germline V gene (reference sequence). The V end was cut by 4 bases, the J end by 4 bases, with 7 bases between. This CDR3 reads CASSSRSYGYTF. The CDR3 bases are TGTGCCAGCAGCTCCCGATCCTATGGCTACACCTTC.

This clonotype came up many times. V gene TRBV7-2 combines with J gene TRBJ1-1, with 11 nucleotides matching TRBD1. Germline CDR1 reads SGHTA; CDR2 reads FQGNSA. With V trimmed by 6 bases and J by 6 bases, 6 bases remained unmatched. This CDR3 is built from 14 residues. The CDR3, as DNA: TGTGCCAGCAGACGGACAGGGGGCGTTCCTGAAGCTTTCTTT. It is translated as CASRRTGGVPEAFF.

Details on this clonotype: A much larger clone lies one base from this, so it may be a read error. This sequence joins TRBV9 and TRBJ2-3; 9 bases match TRBD1. The CDR3 runs to 15 residues. Germline V gene data show CDR1 as SGDLS and CDR2 as YYNGEE. CDR3 in amino acids: CANSVWDRVTDTQYF. CDR3 sequence (DNA): TGTGCCAACAGCGTATGGGACAGGGTCACAGATACGCAGTATTTT.

This clonotype was observed at least ten times. The chain carries TRBV18 and TRBJ1-3; D remains ambiguous. Germline CDR1 is KGHSH and CDR2 is LQKENI. V lost 6 bases, J lost 3 bases, and 21 bases lay in between. The CDR3 extends over 17 amino acids. The CDR3: CASSAPTGIRSGNTIYF. CDR3 sequence (DNA): TGTGCCAGCTCGGCCCCGACGGGGATTCGAAGTGGAAACACCATATATTTT.

This clonotype was found many times. The rearrangement joins TRBV5-8 to TRBJ1-3, with D unclear. The ends were cut back, 4 bases at V and 0 bases at J, with 11 bases in the middle. The CDR3 runs 15 residues. The germline V gene has CDR1 SGHTS and CDR2 YDEGEE. The CDR3 is CASSLGILSGNTIYF. In DNA, the CDR3 is TGTGCCAGCAGCCTTGGGATCCTCTCTGGAAACACCATATATTTT.

This clonotype was detected ten times or more. This sequence joins TRBV6-5 and TRBJ2-7; D unresolved. The germline V gene encodes CDR1 MNHEY and CDR2 SVGAGI. The CDR3 contains 17 residues. V lost 0 bases, J lost 2 bases, and 17 bases lay in between. In nucleotides, the CDR3 is TGTGCCAGCAGTTACTCGGTTGGTTGGTCACGGCCCTACGAGCAGTACTTC. As protein: CASSYSVGWSRPYEQYF.

This clonotype was seen at least ten times. The chain uses TRBV6-2 or TRBV6-3 and TRBJ1-2, with TRBD1 matching over 7 bases. The CDR3 has 16 amino acids. The germline V gene encodes CDR1 MNHEY and CDR2 SVGEGT. V gave up 2 bases and J gave up 5 bases; unmatched junction bases: 11. The CDR3 loop is CASSYLGQASGYGYTF. The CDR3 nucleotides are TGTGCCAGCAGTTACCTTGGACAGGCTTCAGGATATGGCTACACCTTC.

In its sample, this clonotype was seen many times. CDR3: CASSLQAGGANVLTF. Here the CDR3 DNA reads TGTGCCAGCAGTCTACAGGCGGGGGGGGCCAACGTCCTGACTTTC. The J gene is TRBJ2-6, the V gene TRBV2, with a possible D match to TRBD2 (6 bases). The CDR3 runs 15 residues. From germline, CDR1 is SNHLY and CDR2 FYNNEI. V was pared by 5 bases and J by 4 bases, with 12 bases between.

This clonotype was detected ten times or more. The chain joins TRBV5-1 to TRBJ2-3; a possible D gene is TRBD1 (6 bases). Germline V CDR1 and CDR2: SGHRS, YFSETQ. V dropped 4 bases and J dropped 2 bases, with 11 bases sitting between them. The CDR3 sequence is 14 residues long. DNA of the CDR3: TGCGCCAGCAGCCCCGGACAGACCACAGATACGCAGTATTTT. Translated: CASSPGQTTDTQYF. The full variable domain, with the rest looked up from reference TRBV5-1 and TRBJ2-3, is KAGVTQTPRYLIKTRGQQVTLSCSPISGHRSVSWYQQTPGQGLQFLFEYFSETQRNKGNFPGRFSGRQFSNSRSEMNVSTLELGDSALYLCASSPGQTTDTQYFGPGTRLTVL.

This clonotype was seen repeatedly, ten times or more. The rearrangement joins TRBV7-3 to TRBJ1-1; TRBD1 agrees at 8 bases. Unmatched junction bases numbered 7, after V lost 8 bases and J lost 5 bases. This CDR3 spans 13 amino acids. The germline V gene has CDR1 SGHTA and CDR2 FQGTGA. The DNA of the CDR3 is TGTGCCAGCCGCGGACAGGGTGGAACTGAAGCTTTCTTT. This codes for CASRGQGGTEAFF.

The rearrangement links TRBV7-2 to TRBJ2-5; 8 positions agree with TRBD2. V shed 1 base, J shed 3 bases, and the junction held 7 bases outside the gene matches. The germline CDR1 and CDR2 sequences are SGHTA and FQGNSA. CDR3 length: 16 amino acids. The CDR3 DNA reads TGTGCCAGCAGCTTAGTTAGCGGGATATACGAAGAGACCCAGTACTTC. This encodes CASSLVSGIYEETQYF.

This clonotype was found many times. The chain carries TRBV6-1 and TRBJ1-1, with a weak D call TRBD1 (5 bases). Trimming left V 5 bases short and J 4 bases short, with 17 bases between. Germline V gene lookup returns CDR1 MNHNS and CDR2 SASEGT. CDR3 length: 15 amino acids. CDR3 in amino acids: CASSLGGGSGTEAFF. As DNA, the CDR3 is TGTGCCAGCAGTCTCGGGGGGGGGTCGGGCACTGAAGCTTTCTTT.

Many counts were recorded for this clonotype. V is TRBV7-2 and J is TRBJ1-5; D unresolved. CDR3 length: 13 amino acids. The V gene's germline CDR1 is SGHTA and CDR2 FQGNSA. V lost 5 bases and J 6 bases, leaving 11 bases between the germline ends. The CDR3 protein is CASSPDSVQPQHF. The CDR3 DNA is TGTGCCAGCAGCCCCGATAGCGTTCAGCCCCAGCATTTT.

Ten or more counts support this clonotype. This rearrangement joins TRBV2 to TRBJ2-7; D not resolved. Germline V gives CDR1 SNHLY, CDR2 FYNNEI. CDR3 length equals 13 residues. V dropped 6 bases and J dropped 3 bases, with 12 bases sitting between them. The CDR3 region has the DNA TGTGCCAGCAGGAATCCGGGCAACTACGAGCAGTACTTC. This codes for CASRNPGNYEQYF.

This clonotype was recorded at least ten times. The chain uses TRBV5-6 and TRBJ1-5; the D gene is possibly TRBD1 (6 bases). Per the germline V gene, CDR1 is SGHDT and CDR2 is YYEEEE. The length of the CDR3 is 13 residues. The V end was cut by 4 bases, the J end by 5 bases, with 10 bases between. The CDR3 is CASSRDTDQPQHF. The CDR3 DNA is TGTGCCAGCAGCCGGGACACAGATCAGCCCCAGCATTTT.

This clonotype was counted many times. The V call is TRBV4-1, the J call TRBJ2-1; D is possibly TRBD1 (6 bases). The CDR3 contains 13 residues. V dropped 3 bases and J dropped 9 bases, with 12 bases sitting between them. From germline, CDR1 is MGHRA and CDR2 YSYEKL. In DNA, the CDR3 is TGCGCCAGCAGCCAGGCCGGGACAACTGAGCAGTTCTTC. Translation: CASSQAGTTEQFF.

This clonotype was picked up many times. The chain carries TRBV5-1 and TRBJ1-1; D is possibly TRBD1 (5 bases). This CDR3 region has 15 residues. Germline V CDR1 and CDR2: SGHRS, YFSETQ. V was cut by 0 bases and J by 1 base, with 10 bases left in between. The CDR3 DNA is TGCGCCAGCAGCTTGGCCGAACAGGAGAACACTGAAGCTTTCTTT. This gives the protein CASSLAEQENTEAFF.

This clonotype was detected ten times or more. J is TRBJ1-2 and V is TRBV20-1; possible D gene TRBD1, 5 bases. V gave up 1 base and J gave up 4 bases, with 16 bases separating them. The length of the CDR3 is 15 residues. The germline gives CDR1 DFQATT, CDR2 SNEGSKA (reference sequence). In DNA form, the CDR3 reads TGCAGTGCTAGAGTCGTCGAGGGGAAAGTCTATGGCTACACCTTC. Protein sequence: CSARVVEGKVYGYTF.

This clonotype was recorded at least ten times. This chain joins TRBV18 and TRBJ1-5; D is unclear. The length of the CDR3 is 16 residues. Looked up from germline, CDR1 is KGHSH and CDR2 is LQKENI. The V end lost 0 bases, the J end lost 1 base, and 10 bases lay between the germline ends. The CDR3 coding sequence is TGTGCCAGCTCACCACCGGGCCCCCAGAGCAATCAGCCCCAGCATTTT. It encodes CASSPPGPQSNQPQHF.

The chain has TRBV7-9 and TRBJ1-5; D call uncertain. Germline V gene data show CDR1 as SEHNR and CDR2 as FQNEAQ (reference sequence). The length of the CDR3 is 16 residues. The V gene lost 1 base and the J gene lost 3 bases, with 13 bases spanning the gap. In DNA form, the CDR3 reads TGTGCCAGCAGCTTAGTCGGGTCAGGATCCAATCAGCCCCAGCATTTT. Translating it yields CASSLVGSGSNQPQHF.

This clonotype was seen many times. CDR3 nucleotide sequence: TGTGCCAGCAGTTTGGGGACAGCAAACTCTGGAAACACCATATATTTT. Translating it yields CASSLGTANSGNTIYF. This chain joins TRBV28 and TRBJ1-3; 7 positions match TRBD1. CDR3 length equals 16 residues. The V and J ends lost 3 bases and 0 bases, in that order; junction bases with no gene match: 5. Per germline, CDR1 MDHEN and CDR2 SYDVKM.